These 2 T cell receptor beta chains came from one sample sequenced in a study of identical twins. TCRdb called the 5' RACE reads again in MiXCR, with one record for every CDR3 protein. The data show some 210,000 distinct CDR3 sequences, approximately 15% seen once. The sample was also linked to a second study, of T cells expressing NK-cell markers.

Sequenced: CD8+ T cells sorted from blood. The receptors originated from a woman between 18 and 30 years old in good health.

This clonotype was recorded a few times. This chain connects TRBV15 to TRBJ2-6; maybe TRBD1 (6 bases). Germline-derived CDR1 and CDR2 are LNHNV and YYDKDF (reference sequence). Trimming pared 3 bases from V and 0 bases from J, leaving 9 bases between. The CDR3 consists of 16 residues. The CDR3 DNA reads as TGTGCCACCAGCAGGGACAGAGGCTCTGGGGCCAACGTCCTGACTTTC. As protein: CATSRDRGSGANVLTF.

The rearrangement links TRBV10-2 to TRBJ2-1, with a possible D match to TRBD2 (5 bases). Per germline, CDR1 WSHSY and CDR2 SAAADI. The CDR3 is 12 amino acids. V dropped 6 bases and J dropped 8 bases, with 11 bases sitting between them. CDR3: CASRRRRDEQFF. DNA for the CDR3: TGCGCCAGCAGGAGGCGGCGGGATGAGCAGTTCTTC.